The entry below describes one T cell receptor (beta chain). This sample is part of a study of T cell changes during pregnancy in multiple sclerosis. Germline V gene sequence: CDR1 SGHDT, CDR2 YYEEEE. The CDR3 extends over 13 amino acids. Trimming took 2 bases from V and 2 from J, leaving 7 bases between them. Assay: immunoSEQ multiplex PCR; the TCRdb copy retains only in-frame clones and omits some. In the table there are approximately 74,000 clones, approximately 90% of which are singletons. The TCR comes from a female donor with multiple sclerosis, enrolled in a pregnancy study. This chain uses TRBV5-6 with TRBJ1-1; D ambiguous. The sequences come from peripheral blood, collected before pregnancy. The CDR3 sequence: CASSLGVNTEAFF. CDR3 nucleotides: TGTGCCAGCAGCTTAGGAGTCAACACTGAAGCTTTCTTT.